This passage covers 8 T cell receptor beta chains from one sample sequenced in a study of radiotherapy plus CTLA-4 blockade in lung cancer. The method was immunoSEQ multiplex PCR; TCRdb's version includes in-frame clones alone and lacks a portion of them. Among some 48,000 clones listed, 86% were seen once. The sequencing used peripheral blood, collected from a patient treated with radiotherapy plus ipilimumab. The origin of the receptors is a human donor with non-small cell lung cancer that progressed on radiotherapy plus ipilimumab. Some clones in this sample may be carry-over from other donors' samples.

In nucleotides, the CDR3 is TGTGCCTTCCTCGGACAGGGAGAGAACACTGAAGCTTTCTTT. It translates to CAFLGQGENTEAFF. The genes are TRBV30 and TRBJ1-1; TRBD1 agrees at 8 bases. The length of the CDR3 is 14 residues. Germline loops: CDR1 GTSNPN, CDR2 SVGIG (reference sequence). J was trimmed by 1 base and V by 7 bases; bases with no gene match: 8.

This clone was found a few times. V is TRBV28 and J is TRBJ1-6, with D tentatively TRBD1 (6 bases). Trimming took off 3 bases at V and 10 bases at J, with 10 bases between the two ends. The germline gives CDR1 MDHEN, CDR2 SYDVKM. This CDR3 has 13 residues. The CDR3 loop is CASSLLRGSPLHF. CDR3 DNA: TGTGCCAGCAGTTTGCTCAGGGGATCACCCCTCCACTTT.

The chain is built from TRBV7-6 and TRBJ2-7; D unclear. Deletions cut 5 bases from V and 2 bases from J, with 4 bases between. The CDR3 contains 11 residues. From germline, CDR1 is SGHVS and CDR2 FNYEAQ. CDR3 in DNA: TGTGCCAGCAGCACTGCCTACGAGCAGTACTTC. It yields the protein CASSTAYEQYF.

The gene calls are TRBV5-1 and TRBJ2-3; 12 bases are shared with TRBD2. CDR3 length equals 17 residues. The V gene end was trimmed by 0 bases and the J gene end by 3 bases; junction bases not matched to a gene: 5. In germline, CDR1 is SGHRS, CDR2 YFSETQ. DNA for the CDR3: TGCGCCAGCAGCTTGGCCCCTAGCGGGGGGGGAACAGATACGCAGTATTTT. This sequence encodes CASSLAPSGGGTDTQYF.

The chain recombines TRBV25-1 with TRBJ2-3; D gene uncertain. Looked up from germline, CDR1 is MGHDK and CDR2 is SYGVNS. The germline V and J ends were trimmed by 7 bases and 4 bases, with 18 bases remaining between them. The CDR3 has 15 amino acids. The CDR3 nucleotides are TGTGCCAGCACCGCCCACTCCGCTCGTGCAGATACGCAGTATTTT. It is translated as CASTAHSARADTQYF.

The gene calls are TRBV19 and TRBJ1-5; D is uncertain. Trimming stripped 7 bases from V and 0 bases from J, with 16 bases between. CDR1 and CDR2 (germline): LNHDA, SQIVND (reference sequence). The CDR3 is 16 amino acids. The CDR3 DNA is TGTGCCAGTACCCTTCGCGGCGCCTATAGCAATCAGCCCCAGCATTTT. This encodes CASTLRGAYSNQPQHF. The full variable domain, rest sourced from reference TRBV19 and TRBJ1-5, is DGGITQSPKYLFRKEGQNVTLSCEQNLNHDAMYWYRQDPGQGLRLIYYSQIVNDFQKGDIAEGYSVSREKKESFPLTVTSAQKNPTAFYLCASTLRGAYSNQPQHFGDGTRLSIL.

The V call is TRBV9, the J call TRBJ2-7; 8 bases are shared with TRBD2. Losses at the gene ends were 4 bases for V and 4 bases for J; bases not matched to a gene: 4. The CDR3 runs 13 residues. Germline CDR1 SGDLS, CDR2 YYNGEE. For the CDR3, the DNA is TGTGCCAGCAGCCCCGGGGGGGGGTACGAGCAGTACTTC. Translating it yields CASSPGGGYEQYF.

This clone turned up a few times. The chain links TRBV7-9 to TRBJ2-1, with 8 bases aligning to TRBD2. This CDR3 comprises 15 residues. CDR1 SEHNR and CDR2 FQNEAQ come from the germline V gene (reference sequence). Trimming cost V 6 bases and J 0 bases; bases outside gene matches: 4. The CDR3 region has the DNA TGTGCCAGCAGTCGCGGGAGGAACTCCTACAATGAGCAGTTCTTC. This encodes CASSRGRNSYNEQFF.